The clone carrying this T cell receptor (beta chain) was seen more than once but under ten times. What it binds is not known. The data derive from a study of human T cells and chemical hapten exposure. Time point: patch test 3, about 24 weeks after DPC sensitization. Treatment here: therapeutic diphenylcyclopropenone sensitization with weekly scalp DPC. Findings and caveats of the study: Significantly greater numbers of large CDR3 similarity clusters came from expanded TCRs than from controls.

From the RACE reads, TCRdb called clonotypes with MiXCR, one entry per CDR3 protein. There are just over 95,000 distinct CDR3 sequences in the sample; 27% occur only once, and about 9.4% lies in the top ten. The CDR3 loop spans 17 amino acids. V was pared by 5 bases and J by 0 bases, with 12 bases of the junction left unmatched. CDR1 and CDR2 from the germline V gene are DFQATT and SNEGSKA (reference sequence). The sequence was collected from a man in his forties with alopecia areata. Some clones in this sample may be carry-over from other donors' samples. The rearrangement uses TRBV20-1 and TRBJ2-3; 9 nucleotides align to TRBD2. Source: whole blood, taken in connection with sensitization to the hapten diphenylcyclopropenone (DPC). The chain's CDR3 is CSAQGLAIPSSTDTQYF. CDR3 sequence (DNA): TGCAGTGCTCAGGGACTAGCCATTCCCTCTAGCACAGATACGCAGTATTTT.